This TCR beta chain was recovered during a study of early T cells in non-severe SARS-CoV-2 infection. Trimming cost V 4 bases and J 2 bases; bases outside gene matches: 4. The germline V gene has CDR1 SGHTA and CDR2 FQGNSA. This CDR3 has 14 residues. TCRdb independently ran MiXCR on the 5' RACE reads; one entry per CDR3 protein. The table has about 77,000 distinct CDR3 sequences, around 12% seen once. Sample: whole blood, taken at baseline. The receptor's source is an adult who was a healthcare worker with PCR-confirmed SARS-CoV-2 infection or an uninfected control (not recorded which). The donor label of this sample is uncertain. The rearrangement links TRBV7-2 to TRBJ2-7, with 8 bases lining up with TRBD1. CDR3 coding DNA: TGTGCCAGCAGCTCGACAGGGGCCACCTACGAGCAGTACTTC. Its protein is CASSSTGATYEQYF.